These 16 T cell receptor beta chains were sequenced from one sample in a study of CD8 T cells in ankylosing spondylitis. Study-level findings and limits: A motif in TCR beta, a set of eight highly homologous variants, appeared characteristic of ankylosing spondylitis blood.

Via MiXCR, TCRdb re-called the 5' RACE reads, giving one row per CDR3 protein. The sample shows 350,000 to 450,000 distinct CDR3 sequences, about 24% of them seen only once. Antigens for these TCRs are unknown. Sequenced material: blood, either unsorted or a sorted T cell fraction (not recorded which). The receptors derive from a male donor with ankylosing spondylitis.

This clonotype is a singleton in its sample. This chain connects TRBV5-1 to TRBJ2-3, with 12 bases fitting TRBD1. Germline V gene data show CDR1 as SGHRS and CDR2 as YFSETQ. There are 15 residues in the CDR3. V shed 4 bases, J shed 5 bases, and the junction held 5 bases outside the gene matches. CDR3 residues: CASSAGQGARDTQYF. The CDR3 DNA reads TGCGCCAGCAGCGCGGGACAGGGGGCTCGAGATACGCAGTATTTT.

This clonotype was seen a handful of times. This chain links TRBV18 with TRBJ2-5; 10 bases align to TRBD1. This CDR3 contains 16 residues. With 2 bases clipped from V and 5 bases from J, the junction kept 8 bases outside the gene matches. Germline CDR1 reads KGHSH; CDR2 reads LQKENI. This chain's CDR3 is CASSPVWDRGRETQYF. CDR3 nucleotides: TGTGCCAGCTCACCAGTGTGGGACAGGGGAAGGGAGACCCAGTACTTC.

V usage is TRBV5-5 and J usage is TRBJ1-6, with 10 bases matching TRBD1. The germline V gene has CDR1 SGHKS and CDR2 YYEKEE (reference sequence). The CDR3 totals 15 residues. V trimming: 0 bases; J trimming: 9 bases; junction bases outside the gene matches: 3. CDR3 in DNA: TGTGCCAGCAGCTTGGATTGGGACAGGGGTTCACCCCTCCACTTT. Encoded protein: CASSLDWDRGSPLHF.

The chain recombines TRBV21-1 with TRBJ2-1; the table calls TRBD1, which could not be checked here. TRBV21-1 is marked as a pseudogene. The CDR3 runs 16 residues. This chain's CDR3 is CASSPFGASSYNEQFF. The CDR3 nucleotides read TGTGCCAGCAGCCCCTTCGGGGCCAGCTCCTACAATGAGCAGTTCTTC.

The rearrangement uses TRBV24-1 and TRBJ2-7, with 10 bases matching TRBD1. The ends lost 6 bases at V and 7 bases at J; junction bases unmatched: 11. Germline V gene data show CDR1 as KGHDR and CDR2 as SFDVKD. The CDR3 totals 15 residues. Here the CDR3 DNA reads TGTGCCACCAGTATTCCGGGACAGGGGAGGGAAGAGCAGTACTTC. Protein product: CATSIPGQGREEQYF.

The gene calls are TRBV12-3 or TRBV12-4 and TRBJ1-3, with D perhaps TRBD1 (5 bases). This CDR3 comprises 16 residues. V gave up 4 bases and J gave up 4 bases, with 17 bases separating them. The CDR3 loop is CASSSQGVGSGNTIYF. The CDR3 DNA sequence: TGTGCCAGCAGTTCGCAGGGAGTTGGGTCCGGAAACACCATATATTTT.

The chain uses TRBV15 and TRBJ1-6, with a weak D call TRBD1 (6 bases). V was trimmed by 3 bases and J by 7 bases, leaving 16 bases between them. The CDR3 is 16 residues long. The germline V gene encodes CDR1 LNHNV and CDR2 YYDKDF (reference sequence). The CDR3: CATSSIPAGVNSPLHF. The CDR3 nucleotides read TGTGCCACCAGCAGCATTCCGGCAGGGGTAAATTCACCCCTCCACTTT.

A single count supports this clonotype. The chain recombines TRBV6-2 or TRBV6-3 with TRBJ1-2; D unresolved. The CDR3 spans 14 residues. V gave up 5 bases and J gave up 4 bases, with 14 bases separating them. Looked up from germline, CDR1 is MNHEY and CDR2 is SVGEGT. The CDR3 DNA follows: TGTGCCAGCAGTCCCACGTCCAGAATCTATGGCTACACCTTC. Protein sequence: CASSPTSRIYGYTF.

Written as DNA, the CDR3 is TGCGCCAGCAGCCCTACCCCAGCGGACAACTCCTACAATGAGCAGTTCTTC. It codes for CASSPTPADNSYNEQFF. The V call is TRBV5-1, the J call TRBJ2-1; either TRBD1 or TRBD2 may supply D (5 bases each). CDR1 SGHRS and CDR2 YFSETQ come from the germline V gene. V shed 4 bases and J shed 0 bases, with 17 bases lying between them. This CDR3 is 17 amino acids long.

This chain joins TRBV5-5 and TRBJ2-5, with TRBD2 matching 11 bases. V dropped 4 bases and J dropped 1; count of bases not matched to a gene: 6. This CDR3 is 16 amino acids long. Germline V gene lookup returns CDR1 SGHKS and CDR2 YYEKEE (reference sequence). The CDR3: CASSLLAGVPQETQYF. The CDR3 DNA is TGTGCCAGCAGCCTACTAGCGGGAGTTCCCCAAGAGACCCAGTACTTC.

A few counts support this clonotype. The junction and the germline gene differ at one end; a read error may be behind it. This chain links TRBV11-2 with TRBJ2-1, with 12 nucleotides matching TRBD2. The germline V gene encodes CDR1 SGHAT and CDR2 FQNNGV. The CDR3 totals 14 residues. The CDR3 region is CASRRPGTSGQTYF. For the CDR3, the DNA is TGTGCCAGCAGACGTCCCGGGACTAGCGGGCAGACCTACTTC.

The V gene is TRBV10-2, the J gene TRBJ1-5; D call uncertain. The germline gives CDR1 WSHSY, CDR2 SAAADI. This CDR3 is 13 amino acids long. V lost 0 bases, J lost 7 bases, and 7 bases lay in between. CDR3 amino acids: CASSESRGQPQHF. The CDR3, as DNA: TGCGCCAGCAGTGAGTCCCGGGGACAGCCCCAGCATTTT.

There are a few counts of this clonotype. The chain is built from TRBV7-2 and TRBJ2-5, with D perhaps TRBD2 (5 bases). The V gene lost 5 bases and the J gene lost 7 bases, with 17 bases spanning the gap. The CDR3 has 14 residues. Germline V gene data show CDR1 as SGHTA and CDR2 as FQGNSA. The CDR3, as DNA: TGTGCCAGCAGCCCACGGGTGGGAGAGGGGACCCAGTACTTC. It translates to CASSPRVGEGTQYF. The whole variable domain, filled in from reference TRBV7-2 and TRBJ2-5, reads GAGVSQSPSNKVTEKGKDVELRCDPISGHTALYWYRQSLGQGLEFLIYFQGNSAPDKSGLPSDRFSAERTGGSVSTLTIQRTQQEDSAVYLCASSPRVGEGTQYFGPGTRLLVL.

CDR3 residues: CASSAHRRADSSPLHF. The DNA for the CDR3 is TGTGCCAGCAGCGCCCATAGAAGGGCGGACAGTTCACCCCTCCACTTT. V gene TRBV9 combines with J gene TRBJ1-6; the D gene is possibly TRBD1 (6 bases). Trimming cost V 3 bases and J 9 bases, with 19 bases left between them. The CDR3 has 16 amino acids. The germline V gene encodes CDR1 SGDLS and CDR2 YYNGEE.

The rearrangement links TRBV3-1 to TRBJ1-1; no reliable D call. Germline CDR1 LGHDT, CDR2 YNNKEL (reference sequence). CDR3 size: 11 residues. V was pared by 8 bases and J by 7 bases, with 11 bases between. In DNA form, the CDR3 reads TGTGCCAGCGGGAGGACGAGTGAAGCTTTCTTT. This sequence encodes CASGRTSEAFF.

This chain uses TRBV20-1 with TRBJ2-2; 7 bases match TRBD2. Unmatched junction bases numbered 13, after V lost 6 bases and J lost 6 bases. Germline-derived CDR1 and CDR2 are DFQATT and SNEGSKA (reference sequence). There are 15 residues in the CDR3. The CDR3 DNA is TGCAGTGCCTTAGACCAGCGGGGAGGCGCCGGGGAGCTGTTTTTT. As protein: CSALDQRGGAGELFF.